This is a list of T cell receptor beta chains from one sample in a study of blood T cell repertoires in COVID-19. Clones were read by immunoSEQ multiplex PCR, and TCRdb kept only the in-frame ones, dropping some. The data contain about 69,000 clones, around 93% of them singletons. Input material: peripheral blood. The receptors stem from a woman aged 60-70 years with active COVID-19. Both conserved end residues are part of each CDR3. The D gene is left open where the match is weak. Only part of the rows carry a size: once, few, many, or a class if the clone is expanded.

size,J,D,V,CDR3,DNA
-,TRBJ1-2,TRBD1,TRBV12-3/TRBV12-4,CASRVGQAYGYTF,TGTGCCAGCAGGGTAGGACAGGCGTATGGCTACACCTTC
-,TRBJ2-2,TRBD1,TRBV18,CASSPTTPGTGPILGTGELFF,TGTGCCAGCTCACCGACCACCCCCGGGACAGGGCCTATTTTGGGCACCGGGGAGCTGTTTTTT
-,TRBJ2-1,-,TRBV11-2,CASKRSSYNEQFF,TGTGCCAGCAAGAGGAGCTCCTACAATGAGCAGTTCTTC
-,TRBJ2-1,-,TRBV7-8,CASSLVAGQPNEQFF,TGTGCCAGCAGCTTAGTAGCCGGTCAGCCTAATGAGCAGTTCTTC
-,TRBJ2-7,TRBD2,TRBV20-1,CSASSGTYEQYF,TGCAGTGCTAGTAGCGGGACCTACGAGCAGTACTTC
-,TRBJ1-4,-,TRBV5-1,CARSPGGGTGGEKLFF,TGCGCCCGCAGCCCCGGGGGGGGGACTGGAGGTGAAAAACTGTTTTTT
-,TRBJ1-1,TRBD1,TRBV30,CAWSGLAGGSFFF,TGTGCCTGGAGCGGTCTGGCAGGGGGAAGCTTTTTCTTT
-,TRBJ1-1,-,TRBV6-5,CASRSQGNTEAFF,TGTGCCAGCAGATCGCAGGGGAACACTGAAGCTTTCTTT
-,TRBJ1-4,TRBD1,TRBV24-1,CATSDRENEKLFF,TGTGCCACCTCGGACAGGGAAAATGAAAAACTGTTTTTT
-,TRBJ2-7,TRBD1,TRBV28,CASRPWTGASYEQYF,TGTGCCAGCAGACCCTGGACAGGGGCCTCCTACGAGCAGTACTTC
-,TRBJ1-3,-,TRBV28,CASSTDSSSGNTIYF,TGTGCCAGCAGTACGGACAGCTCGTCCGGAAACACCATATATTTT
once,TRBJ1-1,TRBD1,TRBV5-4,CASSWGQDTEAFF,TGTGCCAGCAGCTGGGGACAGGACACTGAAGCTTTCTTT
-,TRBJ1-2,-,TRBV2,CASSEGQNYGYTF,TGTGCCAGCAGTGAAGGACAGAACTATGGCTACACCTTC
-,TRBJ1-5,-,TRBV6-1,CASSEGVAGGDQPQHF,TGTGCCAGCAGTGAAGGGGTAGCCGGCGGGGATCAGCCCCAGCATTTT
-,TRBJ2-1,TRBD2,TRBV15,CATSGGTSGSYNEQFF,TGTGCCACCAGCGGAGGGACTAGCGGGAGTTACAATGAGCAGTTCTTC
-,TRBJ2-1,-,TRBV5-4,CASSLVYRGGNEQFF,TGTGCCAGCAGCTTGGTCTACAGGGGGGGGAATGAGCAGTTCTTC
-,TRBJ1-1,TRBD1,TRBV5-6,CASSSRDRGITEAFF,TGTGCCAGCAGCTCCCGGGACAGGGGGATCACTGAAGCTTTCTTT
-,TRBJ1-2,-,TRBV3-1/TRBV3-2,CASSQDRAGANGYTF,TGTGCCAGCAGCCAAGATCGGGCAGGGGCGAATGGCTACACCTTC
-,TRBJ1-1,TRBD1,TRBV7-9,CASSLLTGDSTEAFF,TGTGCCAGCAGCCTACTAACAGGGGATTCCACTGAAGCTTTCTTT
-,TRBJ1-5,-,TRBV24-1,CATSESGNQPQHF,TGTGCCACCAGTGAATCAGGGAATCAGCCCCAGCATTTT
-,TRBJ1-5,-,TRBV30,CAWSVPRGAGQPQHF,TGTGCCTGGAGTGTACCCCGGGGTGCGGGACAGCCCCAGCATTTT
-,TRBJ2-5,TRBD2,TRBV2,CASRQRLAGDETQYF,TGTGCCAGCCGCCAGCGACTAGCGGGAGACGAGACCCAGTACTTC
-,TRBJ2-7,TRBD1,TRBV5-1,CASSLVLDRGYEQYF,TGCGCCAGCAGCTTGGTTCTGGACAGGGGCTACGAGCAGTACTTC
-,TRBJ2-4,-,TRBV18,CASKDKVENIQYF,TGTGCCAGCAAAGACAAAGTGGAAAACATTCAGTACTTC
-,TRBJ1-3,-,TRBV7-2,CASSFGGAGNTIYF,TGTGCCAGCAGCTTCGGGGGGGCTGGAAACACCATATATTTT
-,TRBJ1-2,-,TRBV28,CASRDSRGGNYGYTF,TGTGCCAGCAGAGACTCCAGGGGAGGGAACTATGGCTACACCTTC
-,TRBJ2-1,TRBD2,TRBV4-1,CASSQDGRVYDEQFF,TGCGCCAGCAGCCAAGACGGGAGGGTGTATGACGAGCAGTTCTTC
-,TRBJ2-7,-,TRBV19,CASSPTGGSYYEQYF,TGTGCCAGTAGTCCCACCGGGGGATCCTACTACGAGCAGTACTTC
-,TRBJ2-7,TRBD2,TRBV19,CASGGVLASEQYF,TGTGCCAGTGGGGGGGTTCTAGCCTCCGAGCAGTACTTC
-,TRBJ1-1,-,TRBV12-3/TRBV12-4,CASSFMAVEAFF,TGTGCCAGCAGTTTTATGGCGGTTGAAGCTTTCTTT
-,TRBJ2-5,-,TRBV2,CASSYRLGEETQYF,TGTGCCAGCAGTTACCGACTAGGAGAAGAGACCCAGTACTTC
-,TRBJ2-2,TRBD2,TRBV6-2/TRBV6-3,CASSYWAGGDTGELFF,TGTGCCAGCAGTTACTGGGCGGGAGGGGACACCGGGGAGCTGTTTTTT
-,TRBJ1-1,-,TRBV18,CASSTKQNTEAFF,TGTGCCAGCTCAACAAAACAAAACACTGAAGCTTTCTTT
few,TRBJ2-5,-,TRBV20-1,CSASAGTRETQYF,TGCAGTGCTAGTGCAGGTACTCGAGAGACCCAGTACTTC